This is a list of T cell receptor beta chains from one sample in a study of Graves' ophthalmopathy and Graves' hyperthyroidism. TCRdb re-derived calls from the multiplex PCR reads in MiXCR, one entry per CDR3 protein. Here the sample spans about 740,000 distinct CDR3 sequences, 35% to 50% being singletons. The sequencing sample was made of peripheral blood. The receptors were sampled from an adult man with Graves' ophthalmopathy. CDR3s include the opening cysteine and the closing phenylalanine or tryptophan. Each record gives: V gene, J gene, D gene, CDR3 length, clone size, CDR3 protein, CDR3 DNA. D genes are given only for firm matches. Clone size appears in some rows only: once, few, many, or a class for an expanded clone.

V gene: TRBV20-1
J gene: TRBJ2-5
D gene: NA
CDR3 length: 13
clone size: NA
CDR3 protein: CSARESSEETQYF
CDR3 DNA: TGCAGTGCTAGAGAAAGCTCAGAAGAGACCCAGTACTTC

V gene: TRBV29-1
J gene: TRBJ2-7
D gene: TRBD2
CDR3 length: 13
clone size: once
CDR3 protein: CSERGGGDYEQYF
CDR3 DNA: TGCAGCGAAAGGGGCGGGGGAGACTACGAGCAGTACTTC

V gene: TRBV19
J gene: TRBJ1-2
D gene: NA
CDR3 length: 11
clone size: NA
CDR3 protein: CAWSALRGYTF
CDR3 DNA: TGTGCCTGGAGTGCGTTGCGGGGCTACACCTTC

V gene: TRBV5-1
J gene: TRBJ1-2
D gene: TRBD1
CDR3 length: 14
clone size: many
CDR3 protein: CASSSGQGAYGYTF
CDR3 DNA: TGCGCCAGCAGCTCGGGACAGGGAGCCTATGGCTACACCTTC

V gene: TRBV5-4
J gene: TRBJ2-7
D gene: NA
CDR3 length: 14
clone size: NA
CDR3 protein: CASGSQGPDYEQYF
CDR3 DNA: TGTGCCAGCGGCTCGCAGGGACCCGACTACGAGCAGTACTTC

V gene: TRBV29-1
J gene: TRBJ2-2
D gene: NA
CDR3 length: 12
clone size: NA
CDR3 protein: CSVEGVTGELYF
CDR3 DNA: TGCAGCGTTGAAGGGGTCACCGGGGAGCTGTACTTC

V gene: TRBV20-1
J gene: TRBJ1-1
D gene: NA
CDR3 length: 12
clone size: few
CDR3 protein: CSVSPGLAEAFF
CDR3 DNA: TGCAGTGTTAGTCCAGGGTTGGCTGAAGCTTTCTTT

V gene: TRBV2
J gene: TRBJ1-1
D gene: NA
CDR3 length: 15
clone size: NA
CDR3 protein: CASFGTSPSSGEAFF
CDR3 DNA: TGTGCCAGCTTTGGGACATCCCCTTCCAGTGGTGAAGCTTTCTTT

V gene: TRBV29-1
J gene: TRBJ2-7
D gene: NA
CDR3 length: 12
clone size: many
CDR3 protein: CSVGRESYEQYF
CDR3 DNA: TGCAGCGTTGGGAGGGAGTCCTACGAGCAGTACTTC

V gene: TRBV29-1
J gene: TRBJ1-2
D gene: NA
CDR3 length: 15
clone size: many
CDR3 protein: CSVPGPRGQGSGYTF
CDR3 DNA: TGCAGCGTTCCAGGGCCTCGGGGGCAAGGAAGTGGCTACACCTTC

V gene: TRBV7-2
J gene: TRBJ2-5
D gene: TRBD2
CDR3 length: 16
clone size: many
CDR3 protein: CASSPRTSGGQETQYF
CDR3 DNA: TGTGCCAGCAGCCCCCGGACTAGCGGGGGGCAAGAGACCCAGTACTTC

V gene: TRBV19
J gene: TRBJ1-1
D gene: NA
CDR3 length: 13
clone size: NA
CDR3 protein: CASILRGNTEAFF
CDR3 DNA: TGTGCCAGTATACTTCGGGGGAACACTGAAGCTTTCTTT

V gene: TRBV2
J gene: TRBJ2-7
D gene: NA
CDR3 length: 12
clone size: few
CDR3 protein: CASGKRIYEQYF
CDR3 DNA: TGTGCCAGCGGGAAGCGAATCTACGAGCAGTACTTC

V gene: TRBV10-2
J gene: TRBJ1-2
D gene: NA
CDR3 length: 16
clone size: few
CDR3 protein: CASSPSMGKSNYGYTF
CDR3 DNA: TGTGCCAGCTCACCGTCTATGGGGAAGTCTAACTATGGCTACACCTTC

V gene: TRBV12-3/TRBV12-4
J gene: TRBJ1-5
D gene: NA
CDR3 length: 15
clone size: NA
CDR3 protein: CASSLAEGIDQPQHF
CDR3 DNA: TGTGCCAGCAGTTTAGCGGAGGGGATAGATCAGCCCCAGCATTTT

V gene: TRBV20-1
J gene: TRBJ1-6
D gene: NA
CDR3 length: 13
clone size: NA
CDR3 protein: CSAPQVNNSPLHF
CDR3 DNA: TGCAGTGCTCCCCAGGTCAATAATTCACCCCTCCACTTT

V gene: TRBV6-5
J gene: TRBJ1-6
D gene: TRBD1
CDR3 length: 17
clone size: NA
CDR3 protein: CASSYSGQGAYNSPLHF
CDR3 DNA: TGTGCCAGCAGTTACTCTGGACAGGGGGCCTATAATTCACCCCTCCACTTT

V gene: TRBV7-6
J gene: TRBJ2-3
D gene: NA
CDR3 length: 15
clone size: NA
CDR3 protein: CASSPTRSWADTQYF
CDR3 DNA: TGTGCCAGCAGCCCAACTCGGAGCTGGGCAGATACGCAGTATTTT

V gene: TRBV20-1
J gene: TRBJ2-7
D gene: NA
CDR3 length: 15
clone size: few
CDR3 protein: CSARDVRTRSYEQYF
CDR3 DNA: TGCAGTGCTAGAGACGTCCGGACACGATCCTACGAGCAGTACTTC

V gene: TRBV23-1
J gene: TRBJ2-7
D gene: NA
CDR3 length: 14
clone size: NA
CDR3 protein: CASSHSWSSYEQYF
CDR3 DNA: TGTGCCAGCAGTCATAGCTGGAGCTCCTACGAGCAGTACTTC

V gene: TRBV27
J gene: TRBJ2-2
D gene: NA
CDR3 length: 13
clone size: NA
CDR3 protein: CASSLRRVGELFF
CDR3 DNA: TGTGCCAGCAGTTTGAGGCGCGTCGGGGAGCTGTTTTTT

V gene: TRBV19
J gene: TRBJ2-6
D gene: NA
CDR3 length: 15
clone size: few
CDR3 protein: CASSKGNSGANVLTF
CDR3 DNA: TGTGCCAGTAGTAAGGGAAACTCTGGGGCCAACGTCCTGACTTTC

V gene: TRBV13
J gene: TRBJ1-2
D gene: TRBD1
CDR3 length: 16
clone size: NA
CDR3 protein: CASSSNYRTGSYGYTF
CDR3 DNA: TGTGCCAGCAGTTCTAACTACCGGACAGGGAGCTATGGCTACACCTTC

V gene: TRBV10-3
J gene: TRBJ2-7
D gene: NA
CDR3 length: 15
clone size: NA
CDR3 protein: CASSLSGSAPEEQYF
CDR3 DNA: TGTGCCAGCAGTTTATCCGGTAGCGCCCCAGAGGAGCAGTACTTC

V gene: TRBV7-2
J gene: TRBJ2-5
D gene: NA
CDR3 length: 14
clone size: many
CDR3 protein: CASSPSQGGETQYF
CDR3 DNA: TGTGCCAGCAGCCCTAGTCAGGGTGGGGAGACCCAGTACTTC

V gene: TRBV6-5
J gene: TRBJ1-2
D gene: NA
CDR3 length: 15
clone size: NA
CDR3 protein: CASSYSGRPNYGYTF
CDR3 DNA: TGTGCCAGCAGTTACTCCGGCAGGCCTAACTATGGCTACACCTTC

V gene: TRBV2
J gene: TRBJ1-4
D gene: NA
CDR3 length: 15
clone size: NA
CDR3 protein: CASNPGHATNEKLFF
CDR3 DNA: TGTGCCAGCAATCCGGGACACGCAACTAATGAAAAACTGTTTTTT

V gene: TRBV7-9
J gene: TRBJ1-1
D gene: NA
CDR3 length: 11
clone size: NA
CDR3 protein: CASSHDGEAFF
CDR3 DNA: TGTGCCAGCAGCCACGATGGAGAAGCTTTCTTT

V gene: TRBV3-1
J gene: TRBJ2-7
D gene: TRBD2
CDR3 length: 14
clone size: NA
CDR3 protein: CASSQVSSGRGPQF
CDR3 DNA: TGTGCCAGCAGCCAAGTCTCTAGCGGGAGGGGGCCCCAATTC

V gene: TRBV10-3
J gene: TRBJ1-5
D gene: NA
CDR3 length: 13
clone size: many
CDR3 protein: CAISEIRNQPQHF
CDR3 DNA: TGTGCCATCAGTGAGATCCGCAATCAGCCCCAGCATTTT

V gene: TRBV20-1
J gene: TRBJ1-2
D gene: NA
CDR3 length: 12
clone size: NA
CDR3 protein: CSASPGGSGYTF
CDR3 DNA: TGCAGTGCTAGCCCCGGGGGCTCTGGCTACACCTTC

V gene: TRBV10-3
J gene: TRBJ1-5
D gene: TRBD1
CDR3 length: 15
clone size: NA
CDR3 protein: CASSLAGQLNQPQHF
CDR3 DNA: TGTGCCAGCAGTTTAGCGGGACAGCTAAATCAGCCCCAGCATTTT

V gene: TRBV10-3
J gene: TRBJ1-3
D gene: NA
CDR3 length: 14
clone size: few
CDR3 protein: CASSDYDSGNTIYF
CDR3 DNA: TGTGCCAGCAGTGATTACGACTCTGGAAACACCATATATTTT

V gene: TRBV25-1
J gene: TRBJ2-7
D gene: TRBD1
CDR3 length: 16
clone size: many
CDR3 protein: CASSEYYGTASYEQYF
CDR3 DNA: TGTGCCAGCAGTGAATACTACGGGACAGCCTCCTACGAGCAGTACTTC

V gene: TRBV20-1
J gene: TRBJ1-1
D gene: NA
CDR3 length: 14
clone size: NA
CDR3 protein: CSARVPGPDPKAFF
CDR3 DNA: TGCAGTGCTAGGGTACCGGGACCGGACCCAAAAGCTTTCTTT

V gene: TRBV12-3/TRBV12-4
J gene: TRBJ1-1
D gene: TRBD1
CDR3 length: 14
clone size: NA
CDR3 protein: CASRDAGTVDVAFF
CDR3 DNA: TGTGCCAGCAGGGACGCCGGGACAGTAGATGTGGCTTTCTTT

V gene: TRBV20-1
J gene: TRBJ1-1
D gene: NA
CDR3 length: 15
clone size: NA
CDR3 protein: CSARDGGRSNTEAFF
CDR3 DNA: TGCAGTGCTAGAGATGGGGGGCGGTCGAACACTGAAGCTTTCTTT

V gene: TRBV10-2
J gene: TRBJ1-5
D gene: TRBD1
CDR3 length: 15
clone size: NA
CDR3 protein: CASSHVDRAYQPEHF
CDR3 DNA: TGCGCCAGCAGCCACGTGGACAGGGCATATCAGCCCGAGCATTTT

V gene: TRBV2
J gene: TRBJ1-2
D gene: TRBD1
CDR3 length: 17
clone size: NA
CDR3 protein: CASSEGEGDRSHYGYTF
CDR3 DNA: TGTGCCAGCAGTGAAGGAGAGGGGGACAGGAGCCACTATGGCTACACCTTC

V gene: TRBV20-1
J gene: TRBJ1-3
D gene: NA
CDR3 length: 14
clone size: NA
CDR3 protein: CSARWQSSGNTIYF
CDR3 DNA: TGCAGTGCTAGATGGCAGAGCTCTGGAAACACCATATATTTT

V gene: TRBV7-2
J gene: TRBJ1-5
D gene: NA
CDR3 length: 17
clone size: NA
CDR3 protein: CASSQEFLGVSNQPQHF
CDR3 DNA: TGCGCCAGCAGCCAAGAGTTTCTCGGGGTCAGCAATCAGCCCCAGCATTTT

V gene: TRBV19
J gene: TRBJ2-5
D gene: NA
CDR3 length: 8
clone size: once
CDR3 protein: CASKTQYF
CDR3 DNA: TGTGCCAGTAAGACACAGTACTTC

V gene: TRBV24-1
J gene: TRBJ1-5
D gene: TRBD1
CDR3 length: 15
clone size: few
CDR3 protein: CASSYRDRGKQPQHF
CDR3 DNA: TGTGCCAGCAGTTACAGGGACAGGGGGAAACAGCCCCAGCATTTT